The sequence of this TCR beta chain was determined in a study of T cells in Graves' hyperthyroidism and ophthalmopathy. Study outcomes and limitations: In blood, most of the thyroid clonotypes expanded above 0.001 were also present.

The CDR3 covers 12 residues. Germline V gene lookup returns CDR1 MDHEN and CDR2 SYDVKM. This clonotype was counted between two and nine times. Its antigen is as yet unknown. A read error may account for a junction end that differs from germline. An absence of ophthalmopathy progression within 18 months meant stable Graves' hyperthyroidism. Amplification of TCR beta CDR3 regions used RNA as the template. The HTBI primer set drove a first-round RT-PCR of the TCR CDR3. TCRdb independently ran MiXCR on the multiplex PCR reads; one entry per CDR3 protein. The sample shows approximately 740,000 distinct CDR3 sequences, less than 15% of them seen only once.

The genes are TRBV28 and TRBJ1-1; D remains unclear. The sample taken for sequencing was blood. The origin of this receptor is a woman between 18 and 30 years old with Graves' hyperthyroidism. CDR3 in amino acids: CASEAANSEAFF. The DNA of the CDR3 is TGTGCCAGCGAGGCAGCTAACAGTGAAGCTTTCTTT.